The 24 T cell receptor beta chains listed next were all sequenced from one sample in a study of T cells after yellow fever vaccination. One entry per CDR3 protein results from TCRdb running MiXCR on the 5' RACE reads. The table lists roughly 45,000 distinct CDR3 sequences, 5.5% to 7.5% of them singletons. Source: PBMCs, either bulk or a sorted T-cell subset (CD4+, CD8+, memory, or dextramer-sorted; not recorded which), taken 45 days after the yellow fever booster vaccination. The source is a man aged 25-45 years who received the YFV17D yellow fever vaccine.

This clonotype has a count of ten or more. The chain joins TRBV5-1 to TRBJ2-7, with a tentative D call TRBD2 (5 bases). CDR1 is SGHRS and CDR2 is YFSETQ in the germline V gene. Trimming shortened V by 0 bases and J by 5 bases, and 6 bases separated the two germline ends. The CDR3 has 12 residues. Here the CDR3 DNA reads TGCGCCAGCAGCTTGGCCGGGGACGAGCAGTACTTC. It yields the protein CASSLAGDEQYF.

The V gene is TRBV20-1, the J gene TRBJ2-3; D unresolved. The CDR3 runs to 12 residues. The V gene lost 4 bases and the J gene lost 0 bases, with 5 bases spanning the gap. The germline V gene encodes CDR1 DFQATT and CDR2 SNEGSKA (reference sequence). As DNA, the CDR3 is TGCAGTGCTATTAGGAGCACAGATACGCAGTATTTT. Translation gives CSAIRSTDTQYF.

The chain joins TRBV25-1 to TRBJ2-2, with D possibly matching TRBD2 (6 bases). Germline values: CDR1 MGHDK, CDR2 SYGVNS. V gave up 4 bases and J gave up 0 bases, with 12 bases separating them. The CDR3 runs to 16 residues. The CDR3 reads CASSALAAPNTGELFF. CDR3 bases: TGTGCCAGCAGTGCCTTAGCGGCACCGAACACCGGGGAGCTGTTTTTT.

In its sample, this clonotype was seen many times. V gene TRBV7-2 combines with J gene TRBJ2-1; D is uncertain. V lost 1 base and J 5 bases, leaving 12 bases between the germline ends. Germline CDR1 reads SGHTA; CDR2 reads FQGNSA. There are 15 residues in the CDR3. The CDR3 spells CASSLGVLAHNEQFF. In nucleotides, the CDR3 is TGTGCCAGCAGCTTAGGAGTTCTTGCTCACAATGAGCAGTTCTTC.

This clonotype was picked up many times. This sequence joins TRBV4-3 and TRBJ2-3, with D possibly TRBD2 on 6 matching bases. The CDR3 runs to 16 residues. Germline CDR1 reads LGHNA; CDR2 reads YSLEER. Trimming pared 3 bases from V and 5 bases from J, leaving 18 bases between. The CDR3 region has the DNA TGCGCCAGCAGCCAGGGACTCCCCCCCGACGAAGATACGCAGTATTTT. It is translated as CASSQGLPPDEDTQYF.

This clonotype appeared many times. The CDR3 loop is CASSYPPGAYEQYF. The CDR3 nucleotides read TGTGCCAGCAGCTATCCTCCAGGGGCCTACGAGCAGTACTTC. The genes are TRBV28 and TRBJ2-7; D is perhaps TRBD1 (6 bases). The CDR3 covers 14 residues. CDR1 and CDR2 (germline): MDHEN, SYDVKM. V shed 6 bases and J shed 2 bases, with 14 bases lying between them.

The table lists this clonotype with many counts. J is TRBJ1-1 and V is TRBV4-3; 7 positions match TRBD1. The V gene end was trimmed by 5 bases and the J gene end by 9 bases; junction bases not matched to a gene: 15. Per germline, CDR1 LGHNA and CDR2 YSLEER. The length of the CDR3 is 15 residues. Here the CDR3 reads CASSLGRGPESKAFF. For the CDR3, the DNA is TGCGCCAGCAGCTTAGGAAGGGGGCCGGAGTCGAAAGCTTTCTTT.

The sample holds many counts of this clonotype. The J gene is TRBJ2-2, the V gene TRBV7-2, with 10 bases that match TRBD2. V trimming: 4 bases; J trimming: 2 bases; junction bases outside the gene matches: 1. The CDR3 totals 15 residues. Germline values: CDR1 SGHTA, CDR2 FQGNSA. CDR3 DNA: TGTGCCAGCAGCTGGACTAGCGGAAACACCGGGGAGCTGTTTTTT. It yields the protein CASSWTSGNTGELFF.

This clonotype came up a few times. The chain has TRBV19 and TRBJ2-2, with D maybe TRBD2 (5 bases). Between the trimmed V and J ends, which lost 5 bases and 7 bases, there was a span of 17 bases. Germline CDR1 LNHDA, CDR2 SQIVND (reference sequence). This CDR3 is 15 amino acids long. DNA of the CDR3: TGTGCCAGTAGTCCCCTAGTATCCGCGGGCGGGGAGCTGTTTTTT. It translates to CASSPLVSAGGELFF.

At least ten counts were recorded for this clonotype. V usage is TRBV20-1 and J usage is TRBJ2-3; D is possibly TRBD2 (5 bases). The CDR3 has 14 residues. Germline CDR1 DFQATT, CDR2 SNEGSKA (reference sequence). CDR3: CSADWHGRTDTQYF. The CDR3 nucleotides are TGCAGCGCGGACTGGCATGGTCGCACAGATACGCAGTATTTT.

This clonotype has ten or more counts. The CDR3 sequence: CSAAGRYNEQFF. The CDR3 nucleotides are TGCAGTGCTGCCGGGAGGTACAATGAGCAGTTCTTC. The chain combines TRBV20-1 with TRBJ2-1; 7 nucleotides align to TRBD2. After removal of 5 bases from V and 4 bases from J, the junction contained 2 bases not matched to a gene. The CDR3 is 12 residues long. The germline gives CDR1 DFQATT, CDR2 SNEGSKA (reference sequence).

The rearrangement links TRBV5-1 to TRBJ2-6; D may be TRBD1 or TRBD2 (6 bases each). CDR1 and CDR2 (germline): SGHRS, YFSETQ. The CDR3 is made up of 19 amino acids. The V end was cut by 4 bases, the J end by 0 bases, with 20 bases between. The CDR3: CASSLFPRGLTSGANVLTF. CDR3 coding DNA: TGCGCCAGCAGCCTTTTCCCTCGGGGGCTAACCTCTGGGGCCAACGTCCTGACTTTC.

This clonotype occurred many times. V gene TRBV12-3 or TRBV12-4 combines with J gene TRBJ2-3; 7 nucleotides match TRBD1. This CDR3 spans 14 amino acids. V shed 6 bases, J shed 0 bases, and the junction held 3 bases outside the gene matches. The CDR3 loop is CASRPTGSTDTQYF. DNA of the CDR3: TGTGCCAGCAGACCGACAGGGAGCACAGATACGCAGTATTTT.

This clonotype was counted at least ten times. This chain uses TRBV30 with TRBJ2-7, with D uncertain. The CDR3 loop spans 14 amino acids. Trimming removed 1 base from V and 5 bases from J, with 15 bases in between. CDR1 and CDR2 from the germline V gene are GTSNPN and SVGIG (reference sequence). DNA for the CDR3: TGTGCCTGGAGTGGGACGGGCGCTGGACACGAGCAGTACTTC. This sequence encodes CAWSGTGAGHEQYF.

This clonotype was seen a handful of times. This chain joins TRBV6-2 or TRBV6-3 and TRBJ2-1, with 8 bases fitting TRBD2. This CDR3 spans 16 amino acids. Germline lookup yields CDR1 MNHEY and CDR2 SVGEGT. Germline trimming cut 6 bases from V and 2 bases from J; bases unmatched to any gene: 9. CDR3: CASSPGGGRTYNEQFF. CDR3 sequence (DNA): TGTGCCAGCAGCCCTGGAGGCGGGAGGACCTACAATGAGCAGTTCTTC.

This clonotype was detected many times. The gene calls are TRBV5-6 and TRBJ1-1; D not resolved. V lost 0 bases, J lost 4 bases, and 7 bases lay in between. The CDR3 contains 13 residues. Germline CDR1 reads SGHDT; CDR2 reads YYEEEE. In nucleotides, the CDR3 is TGTGCCAGCAGCTTGGGCCGGCTCACTGAAGCTTTCTTT. It is translated as CASSLGRLTEAFF.

Ten or more counts support this clonotype. The rearrangement joins TRBV4-3 to TRBJ1-6, with D unclear. Trimming took off 0 bases at V and 6 bases at J, with 3 bases between the two ends. The CDR3 extends over 13 amino acids. Germline assignment: CDR1 LGHNA and CDR2 YSLEER. This CDR3 reads CASSQDSNSPLHF. DNA for the CDR3: TGCGCCAGCAGCCAAGACAGTAATTCACCCCTCCACTTT.

As regards this clonotype: A read error may be the cause here, since a much bigger clone is one base away. The chain combines TRBV20-1 with TRBJ1-1; a weak D match, TRBD1 (6 bases). CDR1 DFQATT and CDR2 SNEGSKA come from the germline V gene (reference sequence). CDR3 size: 14 residues. Written as DNA, the CDR3 is TGCAGTGCCCGAGGGGGGAAGGCGAACACTCAAGCTTTCTTT. It encodes CSARGGKANTQAFF.

This clonotype was recorded many times. The chain links TRBV20-1 to TRBJ2-3; TRBD2 matches 7 bases. V shed 4 bases, J shed 0 bases, and the junction held 7 bases outside the gene matches. CDR3 length equals 15 residues. The germline CDR1 and CDR2 sequences are DFQATT and SNEGSKA (reference sequence). CDR3 sequence (DNA): TGCAGTGCTACTCCAAATAGCGGGAGCACAGATACGCAGTATTTT. Protein product: CSATPNSGSTDTQYF.

There are many counts of this clonotype. The genes are TRBV7-2 and TRBJ2-2, with D possibly matching TRBD2 (6 bases). This CDR3 region has 15 residues. Trimming removed 5 bases from V and 4 bases from J, with 14 bases in between. Germline lookup yields CDR1 SGHTA and CDR2 FQGNSA. The CDR3 DNA follows: TGTGCCAGCAGCCTGGTTGGAGGGGTCACCGGGGAGCTGTTTTTT. It specifies CASSLVGGVTGELFF.

This clonotype was observed at least ten times. This chain links TRBV20-1 with TRBJ1-4; D might be TRBD1 (5 bases). V dropped 3 bases and J dropped 6 bases, with 8 bases sitting between them. The CDR3 runs to 12 residues. Germline V lookup: CDR1 DFQATT, CDR2 SNEGSKA (reference sequence). Written as DNA, the CDR3 is TGCAGTGCTAGTGGGGGGGATGAAAAACTGTTTTTT. Protein sequence: CSASGGDEKLFF.

This chain links TRBV5-1 with TRBJ1-4; perhaps TRBD1 as D (5 bases). The CDR3 loop spans 14 amino acids. V lost 1 base and J lost 1, with 5 bases in between. Germline lookup yields CDR1 SGHRS and CDR2 YFSETQ. In nucleotides, the CDR3 is TGCGCCAGCAGCTTGCAGGGAACTAATGAAAAACTGTTTTTT. Amino acids: CASSLQGTNEKLFF. Full variable domain (rest looked up from reference TRBV5-1 and TRBJ1-4): KAGVTQTPRYLIKTRGQQVTLSCSPISGHRSVSWYQQTPGQGLQFLFEYFSETQRNKGNFPGRFSGRQFSNSRSEMNVSTLELGDSALYLCASSLQGTNEKLFFGSGTQLSVL.

With regard to this clonotype: Given a much more abundant clone one base away, this may be a read error. The chain combines TRBV7-2 with TRBJ2-7; TRBD1 matches 10 bases. V trimming: 6 bases; J trimming: 4 bases; junction bases outside the gene matches: 6. The CDR3 runs 14 residues. CDR1 and CDR2 (germline): SGHTA, FQGNSA. The DNA for the CDR3 is TGTGCCAGCAGGCGGACAGGGGGAGAATACGAGCAGTACTTC. It specifies CASRRTGGEYEQYF.

This clonotype was counted between two and nine times. CDR3 region: CANNLVSERATDTQYF. Written as DNA, the CDR3 is TGTGCCAACAACCTCGTCTCGGAGCGGGCGACAGATACGCAGTATTTT. This chain uses TRBV21-1 with TRBJ2-3; the table assigns TRBD2, which was not confirmed against the DNA. TRBV21-1 is annotated as a pseudogene. The CDR3 totals 16 residues.